The 24 T cell receptor beta chains in this list originate from one sample, sequenced in a study of blood T cells in healthy people across ages. A second PCR of about 7 to 11 cycles used a sample-barcoded 5' primer and a J-beta primer mix. Using its own MiXCR run on the 5' RACE reads, TCRdb lists one record per CDR3 protein. The table shows about 780,000 distinct CDR3 sequences, with about 42% occurring only once. Sequencing was done on a sample of blood. These receptors were collected from an elderly man in good health.

This clonotype was observed a few times. The chain's CDR3 is CASSFRGGNQPQHF. In DNA form, the CDR3 reads TGTGCCAGCAGTTTTAGGGGGGGCAATCAGCCCCAGCATTTT. The chain couples TRBV28 to TRBJ1-5, with a possible D match to TRBD1 (6 bases). There are 14 residues in the CDR3. CDR1 and CDR2 (germline): MDHEN, SYDVKM. The V end lost 3 bases, the J end lost 2 bases, and 8 bases lay between the germline ends. Based on the CDR3 plus reference TRBV28 and TRBJ1-5, the full variable domain is DVKVTQSSRYLVKRTGEKVFLECVQDMDHENMFWYRQDPGLGLRLIYFSYDVKMKEKGDIPEGYSVSREKKERFSLILESASTNQTSMYLCASSFRGGNQPQHFGDGTRLSIL.

This clonotype was seen more than once but under ten times. The chain carries TRBV7-3 and TRBJ1-1; D is unresolved. Germline V gene sequence: CDR1 SGHTA, CDR2 FQGTGA. The CDR3 extends over 14 amino acids. Between the trimmed V and J ends, which lost 3 bases and 4 bases, there was a span of 12 bases. The CDR3 nucleotides read TGTGCCAGCAGCTTTGCCGGCGGCGGCACTGAAGCTTTCTTT. Residues: CASSFAGGGTEAFF.

The chain carries TRBV5-1 and TRBJ2-5; TRBD2 aligns across 11 bases. Per germline, CDR1 SGHRS and CDR2 YFSETQ. The CDR3 is 18 residues long. The V gene end was trimmed by 1 base and the J gene end by 0 bases; junction bases not matched to a gene: 8. This chain's CDR3 is CASSLSTSGSIYQETQYF. CDR3 nucleotide sequence: TGCGCCAGCAGCTTGTCCACTAGCGGGAGCATCTACCAAGAGACCCAGTACTTC.

This clonotype turned up a few times. The gene calls are TRBV4-2 and TRBJ2-1, with D hard to call. The CDR3 is made up of 12 amino acids. Between the trimmed V and J ends, which lost 1 base and 7 bases, there was a span of 5 bases. CDR1 is LGHNA, CDR2 YNFKEQ, per germline. The CDR3 DNA reads as TGTGCCAGCAGCCAAGTAGCAAATGAGCAGTTCTTC. Translation: CASSQVANEQFF.

This clonotype was counted only a few times. The chain employs TRBV7-9 and TRBJ1-1; 7 nucleotides agree with TRBD1. CDR3 length equals 14 residues. V shed 5 bases, J shed 1 base, and the junction held 4 bases outside the gene matches. Per the germline V gene, CDR1 is SEHNR and CDR2 is FQNEAQ (reference sequence). The CDR3 reads CASSGGQKNTEAFF. The CDR3 nucleotides read TGTGCCAGCAGCGGGGGACAGAAGAACACTGAAGCTTTCTTT.

The chain combines TRBV12-3 or TRBV12-4 with TRBJ2-7, with 8 bases aligning to TRBD2. This CDR3 is 15 amino acids long. Losses at the gene ends were 5 bases for V and 5 bases for J; bases not matched to a gene: 11. The CDR3 reads CASSASTAGDHEQYF. CDR3 in DNA: TGTGCCAGCAGTGCCTCGACAGCGGGAGACCACGAGCAGTACTTC.

V is TRBV29-1 and J is TRBJ2-7, with 9 positions matching TRBD1. This CDR3 region has 16 residues. Germline V gives CDR1 SQVTM, CDR2 ANQGSEA. Unmatched junction bases numbered 14, after V lost 6 bases and J lost 2 bases. Here the CDR3 DNA reads TGCAGCGTCTGTCAGACAGGGGGACCGATCCCCTACGAGCAGTACTTC. It encodes CSVCQTGGPIPYEQYF.

The chain joins TRBV29-1 to TRBJ2-5, with a possible D match to TRBD1 (5 bases). This CDR3 region has 14 residues. The V end was cut by 7 bases, the J end by 2 bases, with 17 bases between. Germline CDR1 reads SQVTM; CDR2 reads ANQGSEA. Here the CDR3 reads CSARAGPAQETQYF. CDR3 DNA sequence: TGCAGCGCCAGGGCAGGGCCTGCACAAGAGACCCAGTACTTC.

This clonotype has a handful of counts. The chain is built from TRBV6-5 and TRBJ2-3; D is undetermined. Trimming left V 7 bases short and J 5 bases short, with 7 bases between. There are 11 residues in the CDR3. CDR1 MNHEY and CDR2 SVGAGI come from the germline V gene. CDR3 nucleotide sequence: TGTGCCAGCATCGCGGTAGATACGCAGTATTTT. As protein: CASIAVDTQYF.

This clonotype occurred many times. The rearrangement uses TRBV7-9 and TRBJ2-1; 11 positions match TRBD2. Germline lookup yields CDR1 SEHNR and CDR2 FQNEAQ (reference sequence). The CDR3 is made up of 16 amino acids. Losses at the gene ends were 4 bases for V and 6 bases for J; bases not matched to a gene: 8. Written as DNA, the CDR3 is TGTGCCAGCAGCTCCCCCGGACTAGCGGGCGGCAATGAGCAGTTCTTC. Encoded protein: CASSSPGLAGGNEQFF.

This clonotype showed up just a few times. The chain is built from TRBV7-2 and TRBJ2-5, with D possibly being TRBD1 (5 bases). Trimming left V 3 bases short and J 2 bases short, with 13 bases between. The CDR3 is 15 residues long. Germline loops: CDR1 SGHTA, CDR2 FQGNSA. Here the CDR3 DNA reads TGTGCCAGCAGCTTCTCTAGACAGACACAAGAGACCCAGTACTTC. Translated, it gives CASSFSRQTQETQYF.

About this clonotype itself: This may be a read error, as it is one base from a much larger clone. The CDR3 sequence: CASSLDGGSYNEQYF. The CDR3 DNA reads as TGTGCCAGCAGCTTAGATGGGGGCTCCTACAATGAGCAGTACTTC. V is TRBV11-1 and J is TRBJ2-1, with a tentative D call TRBD1 (6 bases). The end of the DNA is better explained by TRBJ2-7, so the J call may be wrong. CDR3 length equals 15 residues. CDR1 is SGHAT, CDR2 FQDESV, per germline (reference sequence).

The table lists this clonotype with a few counts. The chain recombines TRBV29-1 with TRBJ2-7, with 10 nucleotides matching TRBD1. V dropped 3 bases and J dropped 6; count of bases not matched to a gene: 11. Germline CDR1 and CDR2: SQVTM and ANQGSEA. This CDR3 region has 15 residues. The CDR3 coding sequence is TGCAGCGTTGAGTTCGGACAGGGGGGTTTGGTCGAGCAGTACTTC. This codes for CSVEFGQGGLVEQYF.

The V gene is TRBV6-2 or TRBV6-3, the J gene TRBJ1-2; D uncertain. In germline, CDR1 is MNHEY, CDR2 SVGEGT. V lost 8 bases and J lost 4, with 11 bases in between. The CDR3 is made up of 12 amino acids. CDR3 in DNA: TGTGCCAGCGCCGACGATGCCTATGGCTACACCTTC. It specifies CASADDAYGYTF.

The genes are TRBV20-1 and TRBJ2-2, with D possibly called TRBD1 or TRBD2 (5 bases each). V lost 5 bases and J lost 5, with 15 bases in between. The germline V gene has CDR1 DFQATT and CDR2 SNEGSKA (reference sequence). The CDR3 has 14 residues. The CDR3 reads CSARGEEGTGELFF. CDR3 nucleotide sequence: TGCAGTGCTCGAGGGGAAGAGGGTACCGGGGAGCTGTTTTTT.

This clonotype was observed a few times. The chain links TRBV20-1 to TRBJ2-3; D is ambiguous. The CDR3 sequence is 14 residues long. Germline values: CDR1 DFQATT, CDR2 SNEGSKA (reference sequence). Deletions cut 4 bases from V and 6 bases from J, with 17 bases between. The CDR3 bases are TGCAGTGCTATGCCCCCAAACGGATACGATACGCAGTATTTT. Its protein is CSAMPPNGYDTQYF.

This clonotype was detected ten times or more. This chain uses TRBV7-2 with TRBJ1-1, with D hard to call. The CDR3 is 13 residues long. V lost 7 bases, J lost 1 base, and 10 bases lay in between. Germline lookup yields CDR1 SGHTA and CDR2 FQGNSA. CDR3 bases: TGTGCCAGCACCCTCACACAGAACACTGAAGCTTTCTTT. This translates into CASTLTQNTEAFF.

This clonotype was detected a few times. V and J are TRBV7-2 and TRBJ2-1; 11 bases line up with TRBD2. From germline, CDR1 is SGHTA and CDR2 FQGNSA. This CDR3 spans 15 amino acids. The ends lost 2 bases at V and 10 bases at J; junction bases unmatched: 7. CDR3 region: CASSLTTSGDPEQFF. In DNA form, the CDR3 reads TGTGCCAGCAGCTTAACGACTAGCGGGGACCCGGAGCAGTTCTTC.

This clonotype was observed many times. Just one base apart from a much larger clone, this may be a read error. The genes are TRBV20-1 and TRBJ2-5, with 9 bases aligning to TRBD1. V lost 3 bases to trimming and J lost 11 bases; unmatched junction nucleotides: 13. The germline gives CDR1 DFQATT, CDR2 SNEGSKA (reference sequence). The length of the CDR3 is 14 residues. CDR3 DNA: TGCAGTGCTAGCCGGGACAGGGTAAAAAATGAGCAGTACTTC. Amino acid sequence: CSASRDRVKNEQYF.

CDR3 DNA: TGTGCCAGCAGTGAAAACAGGGGGAGGGAGACCCAGTACTTC. It yields the protein CASSENRGRETQYF. The chain uses TRBV6-1 and TRBJ2-5; 8 positions agree with TRBD1. Germline loops: CDR1 MNHNS, CDR2 SASEGT. The CDR3 has 14 residues. V shed 2 bases, J shed 5 bases, and the junction held 4 bases outside the gene matches.

This clonotype was found a few times. CDR3 bases: TGCGCCAGCAGTCAGACAGACATGAACACTGAAGCTTTCTTT. Translating gives CASSQTDMNTEAFF. The rearrangement uses TRBV5-1 and TRBJ1-1, with TRBD1 as a possible D gene (5 bases). Germline CDR1 reads SGHRS; CDR2 reads YFSETQ. The germline V and J ends were trimmed by 5 bases and 0 bases, with 11 bases remaining between them. The CDR3 contains 14 residues.

The V gene is TRBV20-1, the J gene TRBJ1-2; 9 nucleotides agree with TRBD1. The CDR3 has 15 residues. Germline CDR1 DFQATT, CDR2 SNEGSKA (reference sequence). The V and J ends lost 6 bases and 4 bases, in that order; junction bases with no gene match: 12. CDR3 DNA sequence: TGCAGTGCCGGAGGGACAGGGAAAGGGGGCTATGGCTACACCTTC. Its protein product is CSAGGTGKGGYGYTF.

V gene TRBV5-1 combines with J gene TRBJ2-5, with D perhaps TRBD2 (6 bases). V lost 1 base, J lost 4 bases, and 11 bases lay in between. Germline CDR1 and CDR2: SGHRS and YFSETQ. The CDR3 extends over 14 amino acids. Here the CDR3 DNA reads TGCGCCAGCAGCTTGTCGCAGGGAGGAGAGACCCAGTACTTC. Its protein product is CASSLSQGGETQYF.

The rearrangement uses TRBV18 and TRBJ2-7, with a weak D call TRBD2 (5 bases). Germline V gene sequence: CDR1 KGHSH, CDR2 LQKENI. This CDR3 comprises 14 residues. Trimming pared 7 bases from V and 7 bases from J, leaving 20 bases between. Here the CDR3 reads CASWNGPEGDEQYF. In nucleotides, the CDR3 is TGTGCCAGCTGGAACGGACCAGAGGGCGATGAGCAGTACTTC.